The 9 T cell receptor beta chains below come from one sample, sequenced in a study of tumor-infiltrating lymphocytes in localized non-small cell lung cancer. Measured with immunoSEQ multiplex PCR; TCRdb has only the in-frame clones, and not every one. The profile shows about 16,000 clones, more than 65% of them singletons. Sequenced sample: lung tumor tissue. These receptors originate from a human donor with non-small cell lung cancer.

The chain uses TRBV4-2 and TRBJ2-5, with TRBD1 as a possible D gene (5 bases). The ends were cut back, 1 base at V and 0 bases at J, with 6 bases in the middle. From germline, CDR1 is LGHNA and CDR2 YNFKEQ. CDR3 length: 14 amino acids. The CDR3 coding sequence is TGTGCCAGCAGCCAAGGCAGGGACCAAGAGACCCAGTACTTC. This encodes CASSQGRDQETQYF.

CDR3 sequence: CASSLGSSGSIIQYF. CDR3 coding DNA: TGTGCCAGCAGCTTAGGGTCTAGCGGGAGTATCATTCAGTACTTC. This chain uses TRBV7-8 with TRBJ2-4; 10 bases fit TRBD2. With 1 base clipped from V and 9 bases from J, the junction kept 6 bases outside the gene matches. Germline V gene lookup returns CDR1 SGHVS and CDR2 FQNEAQ. CDR3 length equals 15 residues.

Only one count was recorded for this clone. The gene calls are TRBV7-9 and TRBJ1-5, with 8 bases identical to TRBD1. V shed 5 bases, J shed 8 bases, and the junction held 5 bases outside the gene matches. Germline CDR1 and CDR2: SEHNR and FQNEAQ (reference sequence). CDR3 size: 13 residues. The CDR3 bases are TGTGCCAGCAGCCTGGACAGGGCTAAGCCCCAGCATTTT. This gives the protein CASSLDRAKPQHF.

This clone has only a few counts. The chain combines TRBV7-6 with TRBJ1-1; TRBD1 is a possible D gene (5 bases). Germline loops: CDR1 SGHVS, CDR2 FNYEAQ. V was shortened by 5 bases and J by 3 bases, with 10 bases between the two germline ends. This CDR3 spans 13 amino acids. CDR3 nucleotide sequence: TGTGCCAGCAGCCTCAGGGAGGACACTGAAGCTTTCTTT. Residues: CASSLREDTEAFF.

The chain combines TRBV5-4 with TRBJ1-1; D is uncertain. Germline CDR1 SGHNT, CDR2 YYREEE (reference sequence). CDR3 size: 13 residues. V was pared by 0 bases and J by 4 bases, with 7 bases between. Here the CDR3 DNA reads TGTGCCAGCAGCTTGGAAGGGATCACTGAAGCTTTCTTT. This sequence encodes CASSLEGITEAFF.

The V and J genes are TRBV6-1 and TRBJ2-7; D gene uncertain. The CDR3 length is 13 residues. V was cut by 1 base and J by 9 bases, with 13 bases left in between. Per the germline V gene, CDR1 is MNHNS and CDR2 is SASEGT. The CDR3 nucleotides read TGTGCCAGCAGTGAAGGTAGCCACGAAGGGCAGTACTTC. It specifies CASSEGSHEGQYF.

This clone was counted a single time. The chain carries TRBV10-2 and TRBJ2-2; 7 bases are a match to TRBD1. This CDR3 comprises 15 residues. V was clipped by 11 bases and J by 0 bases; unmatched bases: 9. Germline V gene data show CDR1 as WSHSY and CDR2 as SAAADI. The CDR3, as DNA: TGCGCCGCACGAACAGGGGCTGCGAACACCGGGGAGCTGTTTTTT. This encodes CAARTGAANTGELFF.

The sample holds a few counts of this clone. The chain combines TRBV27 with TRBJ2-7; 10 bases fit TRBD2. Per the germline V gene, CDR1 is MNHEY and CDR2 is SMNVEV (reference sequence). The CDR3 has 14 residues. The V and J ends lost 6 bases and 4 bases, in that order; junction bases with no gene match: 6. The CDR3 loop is CASRPRTSGYEQYF. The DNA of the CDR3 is TGTGCCAGCAGGCCTCGGACTAGCGGTTACGAGCAGTACTTC.

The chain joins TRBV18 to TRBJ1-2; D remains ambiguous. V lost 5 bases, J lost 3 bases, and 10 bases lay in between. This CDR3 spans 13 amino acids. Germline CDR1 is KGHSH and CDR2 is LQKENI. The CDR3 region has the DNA TGTGCCAGCTCAGTCGGGGTCTACTATGGCTACACCTTC. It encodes CASSVGVYYGYTF.